This is a list of T cell receptor beta chains from one sample in a study of T cells after yellow fever vaccination. Each CDR3 protein gets one entry after TCRdb re-called the 5' RACE reads with MiXCR. The table includes just under 600,000 distinct CDR3 sequences, roughly 14% detected once. Sequencing was performed on PBMCs, taken on the day of the yellow fever booster vaccination. Receptors were obtained from a man aged 30-40 years who received the YFV17D yellow fever vaccine. The CDR3 runs from the conserved cysteine through the conserved F or W. Each record gives: V gene, D gene, J gene, clone size, CDR3 protein, CDR3 DNA. The D gene is left open where the match is weak. Rows give clone size only sometimes, using once, few, many, or a class for an expanded clone.

v_call: TRBV29-1
d_call: TRBD2
j_call: TRBJ2-3
clone_size: NA
cdr3_aa: CSVPAWTGGDTQYF
cdr3_nt: TGCAGCGTTCCAGCCTGGACGGGAGGAGATACGCAGTATTTT

v_call: TRBV18
d_call: NA
j_call: TRBJ1-1
clone_size: few
cdr3_aa: CASFGSGRGTEAFF
cdr3_nt: TGTGCCAGCTTCGGGTCAGGGAGGGGAACTGAAGCTTTCTTT

v_call: TRBV19
d_call: NA
j_call: TRBJ2-7
clone_size: NA
cdr3_aa: CASSISGVASEQYF
cdr3_nt: TGTGCCAGTAGTATCAGTGGAGTTGCCTCCGAGCAGTACTTC

v_call: TRBV7-2
d_call: TRBD2
j_call: TRBJ2-7
clone_size: few
cdr3_aa: CASSFNGGGVEEQYF
cdr3_nt: TGTGCCAGCAGCTTTAATGGGGGGGGAGTTGAAGAGCAGTACTTC

v_call: TRBV15
d_call: NA
j_call: TRBJ1-4
clone_size: NA
cdr3_aa: CATSTGTTDEKLFF
cdr3_nt: TGTGCCACCAGCACCGGGACAACGGATGAAAAACTGTTTTTT

v_call: TRBV10-2
d_call: TRBD1
j_call: TRBJ2-7
clone_size: few
cdr3_aa: CASSRTGNSYEQYF
cdr3_nt: TGCGCCAGCAGTAGGACAGGGAACTCCTACGAGCAGTACTTC

v_call: TRBV20-1
d_call: NA
j_call: TRBJ2-1
clone_size: few
cdr3_aa: CSAMLNEQFF
cdr3_nt: TGCAGTGCTATGTTGAATGAGCAGTTCTTC

v_call: TRBV4-3
d_call: NA
j_call: TRBJ2-1
clone_size: NA
cdr3_aa: CASSQAGGIYNEQFF
cdr3_nt: TGCGCCAGCAGCCAAGCAGGAGGGATCTACAATGAGCAGTTCTTC

v_call: TRBV12-3/TRBV12-4
d_call: TRBD2
j_call: TRBJ2-7
clone_size: few
cdr3_aa: CASRTGTSGSKYF
cdr3_nt: TGTGCCAGCAGAACCGGGACTAGCGGGAGTAAGTACTTC

v_call: TRBV3-1
d_call: TRBD2
j_call: TRBJ2-1
clone_size: NA
cdr3_aa: CASSTSGRLYNEQFF
cdr3_nt: TGTGCCAGCAGCACCAGCGGGAGGCTATACAATGAGCAGTTCTTC